A selection of T cell receptor beta chains follows, all from one sample in a study of T cells in Graves' hyperthyroidism and ophthalmopathy. TCRdb recomputed calls from the multiplex PCR reads with MiXCR, one row per CDR3 protein. The table shows roughly 740,000 distinct CDR3 sequences, with about a sixth occurring only once. Sequencing input: blood. Every receptor here comes from a young man with Graves' hyperthyroidism. The CDR3 runs from the conserved cysteine through the conserved F or W. D genes are given only for firm matches. Where a row states a size, it is once, few, many or the class of an expanded clone; other rows omit it.

v_call	j_call	clone_size	d_call	cdr3_nt	cdr3_aa
TRBV20-1	TRBJ2-7	many	.	TGCAGTGCTAGAGCCGGCAGACAGAAGAGCTCCTACGAGCAGTACTTC	CSARAGRQKSSYEQYF
TRBV12-3/TRBV12-4	TRBJ1-1	.	.	TGTGCCGGCAGTTTAGGGCGGTGGAACACTGAAGCTTTTTTT	CAGSLGRWNTEAFF
TRBV24-1	TRBJ2-5	many	.	TGTGCCACCAGTGATTTGCCAGGGGGAGGCCAAGAGACCCAGTACTTC	CATSDLPGGGQETQYF
TRBV25-1	TRBJ2-1	few	.	TGTGCCAGCAGTGAAGTGAGGGCGCAGTTCTTC	CASSEVRAQFF
TRBV27	TRBJ2-2	.	.	TGTGCCAGCAGTTTATCCGGCTCCATCTATCTTCCTAACGGCGGGGAGCTGTTTTTT	CASSLSGSIYLPNGGELFF
TRBV20-1	TRBJ2-7	few	TRBD1	TGCAGTGCTACTACAGGGGGCCGGTACGAGCAGTACTTC	CSATTGGRYEQYF
TRBV6-1	TRBJ1-2	.	.	TGTGCCAGCAGTGAAGATAAGAGAAGTGGCTACACCTTC	CASSEDKRSGYTF
TRBV6-1	TRBJ1-1	many	TRBD1	TGTGCCAGCAGTCTTGACAGGGGTATAGCTTTCTTT	CASSLDRGIAFF
TRBV4-3	TRBJ1-5	.	TRBD1	TGCGCCAGCAGCACCTTTCCCGGGACAGCCAATCAGCCCCAGCATTTT	CASSTFPGTANQPQHF
TRBV29-1	TRBJ2-1	many	TRBD2	TGCAGCGCCGGGACTAGCGGGTACAATGAGCAGTTCTTC	CSAGTSGYNEQFF
TRBV11-2	TRBJ2-6	few	.	TGTGCCAGCAGCGGGGGGCTGGGGGGGGCCAACGTCCTGACTTTC	CASSGGLGGANVLTF
TRBV6-1	TRBJ2-7	few	.	TGTGCCAGCAGTGTCGGCAGCCTCTACGAGCAGTACTTC	CASSVGSLYEQYF
TRBV6-1	TRBJ1-1	many	TRBD1	TGTGCCAGCAGAATCGCCAGGGGGAGTAAAACTGAAGCTTTCTTT	CASRIARGSKTEAFF
TRBV12-3/TRBV12-4	TRBJ2-2	.	TRBD2	TGTGCCAGCAATTGGCGACCGGGACTAGCGGGAACCGGGGAGCTGTTTTTT	CASNWRPGLAGTGELFF
TRBV9	TRBJ2-7	.	.	TGTGCCAGCAGCGTAGTGCCCTCCGCCTACGAGCAGTACTTC	CASSVVPSAYEQYF
TRBV28	TRBJ2-7	many	TRBD1	TGTGCCAGCAGTCCTGTGGACAGGGTGTTGTACGAGCAGTACTTC	CASSPVDRVLYEQYF
TRBV19	TRBJ2-7	few	TRBD2	TGTGCCAGTAGTATCAGCGGGAGGCCAACCTACGAGCAGTACTTC	CASSISGRPTYEQYF
TRBV28	TRBJ2-4	many	TRBD1	TGTGCCAGCAGTTCCTCCCCCTCTAAACAGGGGGCGAAAAACATTCAGTACTTC	CASSSSPSKQGAKNIQYF
TRBV28	TRBJ2-7	many	.	TGTGCCAGCAGTTTTTCGCCAGGAGCCTACGAGCAGTACTTC	CASSFSPGAYEQYF
TRBV5-1	TRBJ2-7	.	.	TGCGCCAGCAGCTTAACAGGGCTTACCTACGAGCAGTACTTC	CASSLTGLTYEQYF
TRBV20-1	TRBJ2-2	.	TRBD1	TGCAGTGCTAGAGATCCCGGGACAGGGGTGTCCGGGGAGCTGTTTTTT	CSARDPGTGVSGELFF
TRBV20-1	TRBJ2-2	few	.	TGCAGTGCCCCAATTCCTACCGGGGAGCTGTTTTTT	CSAPIPTGELFF
TRBV12-5	TRBJ1-1	.	.	TGTGCTAGTGGTTTGGAGGGGATGAACACCGAAGCTTTCTTT	CASGLEGMNTEAFF
TRBV30	TRBJ2-7	.	TRBD2	TGTGCCTGGAGAGCGGGAGGGCCGGAGTACGAGCAGTACTTC	CAWRAGGPEYEQYF
TRBV12-3/TRBV12-4	TRBJ2-2	few	.	TGTGCCAGCAGTCCCCGAACTGTGTCCGGGGAGCTGTTTTTT	CASSPRTVSGELFF
TRBV19	TRBJ2-6	few	.	TGTGCCAGTAGTATAGGGAACCCTGGGGCCAACGTCCTGACTTTC	CASSIGNPGANVLTF
TRBV11-3	TRBJ2-3	few	.	TGTGCCAGCAGCTTAGGAGGTAGATACACAGATACGCAGTATTTT	CASSLGGRYTDTQYF
TRBV12-3/TRBV12-4	TRBJ2-5	many	TRBD2	TGTGCCAGCAGCAAGACTAGCGGGAGAGAGACCCAGTACTTC	CASSKTSGRETQYF
TRBV12-3/TRBV12-4	TRBJ1-5	many	.	TGTGCCAGCAGTTACAGGGAGTCGCGTCAGCCCCAGCATTTT	CASSYRESRQPQHF
TRBV6-2/TRBV6-3	TRBJ2-7	many	TRBD1	TGTGCCAGCAGTTGGGACAGTGACTACGAGCAGTACTTC	CASSWDSDYEQYF
TRBV19	TRBJ2-1	.	.	TGTGCCAGTAGTACTCACCGGGACCCGCAGTACAATGAGCAGTTCTTC	CASSTHRDPQYNEQFF
TRBV20-1	TRBJ2-7	few	TRBD2	TGCAGTGCTAGAGATGGGAAGGCTAGCGGGACCTCGGGGTCCTACGAGCAGTACTTC	CSARDGKASGTSGSYEQYF
TRBV7-2	TRBJ2-7	many	TRBD2	TGTGCCAGCAGCGGACTAGCGGGAGGCAGGGAGCAGTACTTC	CASSGLAGGREQYF
TRBV20-1	TRBJ2-5	once	TRBD2	TGCAGCTTACTAGCGGGAGTGGTGGAGATCCAGTACTTC	CSLLAGVVEIQYF
TRBV30	TRBJ1-5	.	.	TGTGCCTGGAGTATTTTAGGGAACAATCAGCCCCAGCATTTT	CAWSILGNNQPQHF
TRBV28	TRBJ1-5	few	TRBD1	TGTGCCAGCAGTGCCTACGACAGGGGACGGCAGCCCCAGCATTTT	CASSAYDRGRQPQHF
TRBV28	TRBJ2-3	.	.	TGTGCCAGCAAGGCTGGGGCAGATACGCAGTATTTT	CASKAGADTQYF
TRBV7-9	TRBJ2-5	.	.	TGTGCCAGCAGCTTCCCCGGGAGATTGGAGACCCAGTACTTC	CASSFPGRLETQYF
TRBV7-8	TRBJ2-3	many	.	TGTGCCAGCAGCCAACTAGCATCGGTTACAGATACGCAGTATTTT	CASSQLASVTDTQYF
TRBV20-1	TRBJ2-1	few	TRBD2	TGCAGTGCTAGTGTAAAGAGGCTAGCGGGAGCGATTGAGCAGTTCTTC	CSASVKRLAGAIEQFF
TRBV7-9	TRBJ2-5	few	.	TGTGCCAGCAGCATCGGCGGTCAGACCCAAGAGACCCAGTACTTC	CASSIGGQTQETQYF
TRBV20-1	TRBJ2-3	few	TRBD2	TGCAGTGCTAGAGCCCCCTTTCTAGCGGGTAGCACAGATACGCAGTATTTT	CSARAPFLAGSTDTQYF
TRBV5-1	TRBJ2-5	.	.	TGCGCCAGCAGCTTGGCTGATGGGGGGCGAGAGACCCAGTACTTC	CASSLADGGRETQYF
TRBV29-1	TRBJ2-3	.	TRBD2	TGCAGCGTTGAAGATCGTGGCGGGAGCTTTGCCGAAACAGATACGCAGTATTTT	CSVEDRGGSFAETDTQYF
TRBV19	TRBJ1-2	.	.	TGTGCCAGTAGTATACAGGCCGCCTATGGCTACACCTTC	CASSIQAAYGYTF
TRBV7-9	TRBJ2-3	.	.	TGTGCCAGCAGCTCTTTAGGCAACACAGATACGCAGTATTTT	CASSSLGNTDTQYF
TRBV28	TRBJ1-1	many	.	TGTGCCAGCAGGACTCAAAAGACTGAAGCTTTCTTT	CASRTQKTEAFF
TRBV5-6	TRBJ2-7	many	TRBD1	TGTGCCAGCAGCTTGGTTGTTTGGGGACAGGGTAACGAGCAGTACTTC	CASSLVVWGQGNEQYF
TRBV6-1	TRBJ2-3	few	TRBD1	TGTGCCAGCAGTCCGGGAACCCTGACAGGGCGTGCAGATACGCAGTATTTT	CASSPGTLTGRADTQYF
TRBV15	TRBJ2-2	.	.	TGTGCCACCAGCAGAGAACAGTTCACCGGGGAGCTGTTTTTT	CATSREQFTGELFF
TRBV30	TRBJ2-3	many	.	TGTGCCTGGAGCCGATCGGTCACCACAGATACGCAGTATTTT	CAWSRSVTTDTQYF
TRBV6-2/TRBV6-3	TRBJ2-5	few	.	TGTGCCAGCAGTTACTACCGACCTAGACTCGCTGAGACCCAGTACTTC	CASSYYRPRLAETQYF
TRBV20-1	TRBJ2-7	.	TRBD1	TGCAGTGCTAGAGATCAGGGGGCAGGGGAGCAGTACTTC	CSARDQGAGEQYF